This TCR beta chain was sequenced during a study of blood T cells in healthy people across ages. In this sample, this clonotype turned up many times. Then a second PCR, running roughly 7 to 11 cycles, was carried out with a sample-barcoded 5' primer and a J-beta primer mix. One entry per CDR3 protein, called by TCRdb with MiXCR from the 5' RACE reads. The sample records approximately 810,000 distinct CDR3 sequences, around 30% being singletons. V lost 1 base and J lost 2, with 17 bases in between. The CDR3 covers 17 residues. The germline V gene has CDR1 LGHNA and CDR2 YSLEER. The chain couples TRBV4-3 to TRBJ2-5; D is perhaps TRBD1 (8 bases). This clonotype originated in a woman older than 75 in good health. Sequences were obtained from blood. CDR3 coding DNA: TGCGCCAGCAGCCAAGCGGGGGGTAACAGGGGGCAAGAGACCCAGTACTTC. It specifies CASSQAGGNRGQETQYF.